Listed below are T cell receptor beta chains from one sample, sequenced in a study of cytomegalovirus exposure and HLA in healthy donors. Measured with immunoSEQ multiplex PCR; TCRdb has only the in-frame clones, and not every one. The table has 150,000 or so clones, approximately 80% seen once. Sequencing was performed on PBMCs. The receptors here all came from a male donor in good health and CMV-seropositive. Each CDR3 is given with its conserved first and last residue. The order of the fields is V gene, J gene, D gene, clone size, CDR3 protein, CDR3 DNA. A D gene is named only where the DNA matches it firmly. Where a row states a size, it is once, few, many or the class of an expanded clone; other rows omit it.

TRBV5-1	TRBJ1-5	NA	NA	CASSPGEFGNQPQHF	TGCGCCAGCAGCCCAGGGGAGTTTGGGAATCAGCCCCAGCATTTT
TRBV9	TRBJ2-1	NA	NA	CASSPGGQAMYNEQFF	TGTGCCAGCAGCCCAGGCGGGCAAGCCATGTACAATGAGCAGTTCTTC
TRBV6-5	TRBJ2-1	TRBD2	NA	CATQRGGLYNEQFF	TGTGCCACCCAGCGGGGGGGCCTCTACAATGAGCAGTTCTTC
TRBV2	TRBJ2-1	TRBD1	NA	CASSAATGGFYNEQFF	TGTGCCAGCAGTGCCGCGACAGGGGGCTTCTACAATGAGCAGTTCTTC
TRBV19	TRBJ2-3	TRBD2	few	CASTRLAGGSDTQYF	TGTGCCAGTACCCGACTAGCGGGGGGTTCAGATACGCAGTATTTT
TRBV25-1	TRBJ2-7	NA	NA	CASSEPSYEQYF	TGTGCCAGCAGTGAGCCGTCCTACGAGCAGTACTTC
TRBV7-9	TRBJ1-2	NA	few	CSSSSIPSQSYGYTF	TGTTCCAGCAGCTCTATCCCTTCACAGAGCTATGGCTACACCTTC
TRBV7-2	TRBJ2-2	TRBD2	NA	CASSMTSGTGELFF	TGTGCCAGCAGCATGACTAGCGGCACCGGGGAGCTGTTTTTT
TRBV5-1	TRBJ1-4	TRBD1	NA	CASSSQGQGSEKLFF	TGCGCCAGCAGCTCCCAGGGACAGGGATCTGAAAAACTGTTTTTT
TRBV5-1	TRBJ2-5	TRBD2	NA	CASSPGLAGQETQYF	TGCGCCAGCAGCCCAGGACTAGCGGGACAAGAGACCCAGTACTTC
TRBV9	TRBJ2-2	TRBD2	NA	CASSVIAGSTGELFF	TGTGCCAGCAGCGTAATAGCGGGAAGCACCGGGGAGCTGTTTTTT
TRBV30	TRBJ2-3	TRBD2	NA	CVLRGTSSDTQYF	TGTGTCCTCCGTGGGACTAGCAGCGATACGCAGTATTTT
TRBV9	TRBJ2-2	NA	NA	CASSLGTVNTGELFF	TGTGCCAGCAGCCTCGGGACTGTGAACACCGGGGAGCTGTTTTTT
TRBV28	TRBJ2-2	NA	once	CASSLPQEAENTGELFF	TGTGCCAGCAGTTTACCTCAGGAAGCGGAGAACACCGGGGAGCTGTTTTTT
TRBV7-9	TRBJ1-1	NA	NA	CASSLNFNTEAFF	TGTGCCAGCAGCTTAAACTTCAACACTGAAGCTTTCTTT
TRBV2	TRBJ2-3	TRBD2	NA	CASSERASGSTDTQYF	TGTGCCAGCAGTGAACGGGCTAGCGGTAGCACAGATACGCAGTATTTT
TRBV19	TRBJ2-7	NA	NA	CASTAAGRSEQYF	TGTGCCAGTACAGCCGCGGGTCGTAGCGAGCAGTACTTC
TRBV2	TRBJ2-5	TRBD2	NA	CASSWTSGAGTQYF	TGTGCCAGCAGTTGGACTAGCGGTGCCGGGACCCAGTACTTC
TRBV4-2	TRBJ2-3	NA	NA	CASSKDSFSSTDTQYF	TGTGCCAGCAGCAAGGATAGCTTCTCTAGCACAGATACGCAGTATTTT
TRBV15	TRBJ2-3	NA	few	CATSSPPADTQYF	TGTGCCACCAGCAGCCCCCCGGCAGATACGCAGTATTTT
TRBV7-2	TRBJ2-1	NA	NA	CASRSRGNEYNEQFF	TGTGCCAGCAGATCCCGCGGGAACGAATACAATGAGCAGTTCTTC
TRBV5-6	TRBJ2-2	NA	NA	CASSWTAFSPTGELFF	TGTGCCAGCAGCTGGACAGCTTTTTCCCCCACCGGGGAGCTGTTTTTT
TRBV27	TRBJ1-2	NA	few	CASTKRGGLSLNYGYTF	TGTGCCAGCACAAAGAGGGGGGGGCTCAGCCTTAACTATGGCTACACCTTC
TRBV5-8	TRBJ1-3	NA	NA	CASSSGILSSGNTIYF	TGTGCCAGCAGCTCCGGGATTCTAAGCTCTGGAAACACCATATATTTT
TRBV6-5	TRBJ2-7	TRBD1	NA	CASSLTGQEGYEQYF	TGTGCCAGCAGCCTTACGGGACAGGAGGGCTACGAGCAGTACTTC
TRBV4-1	TRBJ2-1	NA	NA	CASSQERGQNNEQFF	TGCGCCAGCAGCCAAGAGCGGGGGCAGAACAATGAGCAGTTCTTC
TRBV7-2	TRBJ1-2	NA	NA	CASSLVVAIYGYTF	TGTGCCAGCAGCTTAGTAGTAGCAATTTATGGCTACACCTTC
TRBV6-4	TRBJ1-5	NA	NA	CASSDDGVDGFLGGNQPQHF	TGTGCCAGCAGTGACGACGGGGTGGACGGATTTCTCGGGGGCAATCAGCCCCAGCATTTT
TRBV28	TRBJ1-4	TRBD1	NA	CASRPPTGENEKLFF	TGTGCCAGCAGACCCCCGACAGGGGAAAATGAAAAACTGTTTTTT
TRBV6-5	TRBJ2-7	NA	NA	CASSKTTGLTYEQYF	TGTGCCAGCAGTAAGACGACAGGTTTAACCTACGAGCAGTACTTC
TRBV27	TRBJ2-7	TRBD1	few	CASSLQGAAEQYF	TGTGCCAGCAGTTTGCAGGGGGCGGCCGAGCAGTACTTC
TRBV2	TRBJ2-3	NA	few	CASSGQGTDTQYF	TGTGCCAGCAGTGGTCAGGGAACAGATACGCAGTATTTT
TRBV4-1	TRBJ1-5	TRBD1	NA	CASSQEGQTLGQPQHF	TGCGCCAGCAGCCAAGAGGGACAGACCCTCGGACAGCCCCAGCATTTT
TRBV14	TRBJ1-1	NA	NA	CASSQDRGWSTEAFF	TGTGCCAGCAGCCAAGATCGGGGTTGGTCCACTGAAGCTTTCTTT
TRBV7-2	TRBJ1-2	TRBD1	once	CASSPTTGAGILSHGYTF	TGTGCCAGCAGTCCAACTACAGGGGCTGGTATACTTTCGCATGGCTACACCTTC
TRBV5-5	TRBJ2-7	NA	NA	CASSSTGSYEQYF	TGTGCCAGCAGCTCGACAGGCTCCTACGAGCAGTACTTC
TRBV10-3	TRBJ2-7	TRBD1	NA	CAISADRGRSYEQYF	TGTGCCATCAGTGCCGACAGGGGGAGGTCCTACGAGCAGTACTTC
TRBV21-1	TRBJ1-5	NA	NA	CASHREYQPQHF	TGTGCCAGCCACAGGGAATATCAGCCCCAGCATTTT
TRBV2	TRBJ1-5	TRBD1	NA	CASSVTGDSNQPQHF	TGTGCCAGCAGCGTTACAGGGGATAGCAATCAGCCCCAGCATTTT
TRBV28	TRBJ1-4	NA	NA	CASSPPIPKLFF	TGTGCCAGCAGTCCCCCCATCCCAAAACTGTTTTTT
TRBV7-9	TRBJ2-7	TRBD2	NA	CASSLASGGASVAYEQYF	TGTGCCAGCAGCTTAGCGAGCGGGGGGGCGAGTGTAGCCTACGAGCAGTACTTC
TRBV19	TRBJ2-4	NA	NA	CASTRGNSQYF	TGTGCCAGTACGAGGGGGAACAGTCAGTACTTC
TRBV7-2	TRBJ2-1	TRBD2	NA	CASSLGASGYNEQFF	TGTGCCAGCAGCTTAGGGGCTAGCGGGTACAATGAGCAGTTCTTC
TRBV5-1	TRBJ1-1	TRBD1	NA	CASSPGTGVKAFF	TGCGCCAGCAGCCCTGGGACAGGTGTGAAGGCTTTCTTT
TRBV11-2	TRBJ2-2	NA	few	CASSIHNETNTGELFF	TGTGCCAGCAGCATCCACAACGAAACGAACACCGGGGAGCTGTTTTTT
TRBV5-4	TRBJ1-3	TRBD1	NA	CASSQDRYSGNTIYF	TGTGCCAGCAGCCAGGACAGGTATTCTGGAAACACCATATATTTT
TRBV28	TRBJ1-2	NA	once	CASSLTGSNYGYTF	TGTGCCAGCAGTTTAACAGGGTCTAACTATGGCTACACCTTC
TRBV7-8	TRBJ2-5	NA	NA	CASSASWTEETQYF	TGTGCCAGCAGCGCGAGTTGGACAGAAGAGACCCAGTACTTC
TRBV7-9	TRBJ1-5	NA	few	CASSLAGVNQPQHF	TGTGCCAGCAGCTTAGCCGGAGTCAATCAGCCCCAGCATTTT
TRBV25-1	TRBJ1-1	NA	NA	CASSPHLADRTNTEAFF	TGTGCCAGCAGCCCACACCTAGCAGACAGGACAAACACTGAAGCTTTCTTT
TRBV5-1	TRBJ2-6	NA	few	CASSDEGSGANVLTF	TGCGCCAGCAGCGACGAGGGATCTGGGGCCAACGTCCTGACTTTC
TRBV9	TRBJ2-2	NA	NA	CASSPLTTGELFF	TGTGCCAGCAGCCCACTCACCACCGGGGAGCTGTTTTTT
TRBV5-1	TRBJ1-1	NA	NA	CASSLVNRATEAFF	TGCGCCAGCAGCTTGGTTAACAGGGCCACTGAAGCTTTCTTT
TRBV11-1	TRBJ2-5	NA	NA	CASSLTLGSALVQETQYF	TGTGCCAGCAGCTTAACTTTGGGTAGCGCTCTTGTACAAGAGACCCAGTACTTC
TRBV5-8	TRBJ2-1	NA	NA	CASSLAGSRSYNEQFF	TGTGCCAGCAGCTTGGCCGGGAGCAGATCCTACAATGAGCAGTTCTTC
TRBV6-5	TRBJ2-7	TRBD2	NA	CASSYAGEGSYEQYF	TGTGCCAGCAGTTACGCGGGGGAGGGATCCTACGAGCAGTACTTC
TRBV5-1	TRBJ2-7	TRBD2	once	CASRRTSGSGYEQYF	TGCGCCAGCAGAAGAACTAGCGGGAGCGGATACGAGCAGTACTTC
TRBV5-1	TRBJ2-5	NA	NA	CASTLPGETQYF	TGCGCCAGCACCCTCCCCGGAGAGACCCAGTACTTC
TRBV18	TRBJ1-1	TRBD1	NA	CASSTGADTEAFF	TGTGCCAGCTCAACAGGGGCTGACACTGAAGCTTTCTTT
TRBV10-1	TRBJ2-5	TRBD1	NA	CASSRPGQGARETQYF	TGCGCCAGCAGTCGCCCGGGACAGGGGGCGCGAGAGACCCAGTACTTC